This T cell receptor beta chain was sequenced during a study of blood T cell repertoires in COVID-19. Overall study context: Italy, Spain and the United States were the sources of the convalescent and acute COVID-19 samples. Sample material is recorded as cDNA or gDNA derived from T cells, B-cell-depleted T cells, or PBMCs.

Germline values: CDR1 SEHNR, CDR2 FQNEAQ (reference sequence). The CDR3 covers 13 residues. V lost 5 bases, J lost 5 bases, and 10 bases lay in between. Authors' data handling: Cell counts per sample came from amplifying reference gene primers. Assay: immunoSEQ multiplex PCR; the TCRdb copy retains only in-frame clones and omits some. That table is the source of V, J and clone size, and D and trimming were worked out from the DNA. This table has some 200,000 clones, 65% to 90% appearing once. This clone was seen only once. The sequencing sample was made of peripheral blood. This chain links TRBV7-9 with TRBJ1-5, with D hard to call. The TCR comes from a man aged 45-65 years with acute or convalescent COVID-19. CDR3 sequence (DNA): TGTGCCAGCAGCGTCGACACTTATCAGCCCCAGCATTTT. This codes for CASSVDTYQPQHF. Full variable domain (missing parts from reference TRBV7-9 and TRBJ1-5): DTGVSQNPRHKITKRGQNVTFRCDPISEHNRLYWYRQTLGQGPEFLTYFQNEAQLEKSRLLSDRFSAERPKGSFSTLEIQRTEQGDSAMYLCASSVDTYQPQHFGDGTRLSIL.